This T cell receptor beta chain is from a study of T cell responses to AZD1222 COVID-19 vaccine. Study-level findings and limits: There were repertoire samples only from the period after the peak T cell response. Clonal diversity was possibly underestimated, and white British individuals and females predominated among donors. Vaccination with two AZD1222 doses was followed by a rise in Spike-specific TCR breadth and depth.

The V end was cut by 3 bases, the J end by 4 bases, with 12 bases between. The CDR3 is made up of 14 amino acids. The germline V gene has CDR1 LNHDA and CDR2 SQIVND (reference sequence). Method: immunoSEQ multiplex PCR; TCRdb's copy keeps in-frame clones and lacks some. Of tens of thousands of clones detected, 86% appear once; the ten largest clones hold 6.5% to 7.5%. Comments on this clone: Its target is not known.

The source is an adult in good health. V and J are TRBV19 and TRBJ1-2; D is perhaps TRBD1 (6 bases). The sequences come from peripheral blood, collected on day 0 of AZD1222 vaccination. The CDR3 DNA follows: TGTGCCAGTAGTATCCCCGGGGGGGCCTATGGCTACACCTTC. This gives the protein CASSIPGGAYGYTF.